The 14 T cell receptor beta chains below were found in one sample sequenced in a study of technical replicates of blood from a handful of donors. Clones were read by immunoSEQ multiplex PCR, and TCRdb kept only the in-frame ones, dropping some. The repertoire consists of under 90,000 clones, with 85% to 95% occurring once and the leading ten covering 0.25% to 0.3%. Sequenced material: T cells isolated from PBMCs. These receptor sequences come from a human donor in good health.

J is TRBJ1-5 and V is TRBV28; D gene unclear. The CDR3 contains 14 residues. Trimming pared 7 bases from V and 5 bases from J, leaving 15 bases between. Germline lookup yields CDR1 MDHEN and CDR2 SYDVKM. In DNA form, the CDR3 reads TGTGCCAGCACGCCTCTCGGGAGAGATCAGCCCCAGCATTTT. This sequence encodes CASTPLGRDQPQHF. Complete variable domain (other parts from reference TRBV28 and TRBJ1-5): DVKVTQSSRYLVKRTGEKVFLECVQDMDHENMFWYRQDPGLGLRLIYFSYDVKMKEKGDIPEGYSVSREKKERFSLILESASTNQTSMYLCASTPLGRDQPQHFGDGTRLSIL.

The rearrangement joins TRBV11-3 to TRBJ1-4; TRBD1 is a possible D gene (6 bases). Between the trimmed V and J ends, which lost 4 bases and 8 bases, there was a span of 11 bases. The CDR3 covers 13 residues. Germline V CDR1 and CDR2: SGHNT, YENEEA. The CDR3 DNA reads TGTGCCAGCAGCTCCCGGGACACCGAAAAACTGTTTTTT. Translation gives CASSSRDTEKLFF.

V gene TRBV5-6 combines with J gene TRBJ1-5, with TRBD1 identical over 8 bases. The V gene's germline CDR1 is SGHDT and CDR2 YYEEEE. The V gene end was trimmed by 3 bases and the J gene end by 4 bases; junction bases not matched to a gene: 9. The CDR3 is 16 residues long. CDR3 in amino acids: CASSWGGTGGNQPQHF. The CDR3 DNA reads TGTGCCAGCAGCTGGGGCGGGACAGGAGGGAATCAGCCCCAGCATTTT.

The CDR3 loop reads CASSPTGVEQYF. The CDR3 DNA sequence: TGTGCCAGCAGTCCGACAGGGGTCGAGCAGTACTTC. This chain joins TRBV6-5 and TRBJ2-7; TRBD1 agrees at 8 bases. The CDR3 is 12 amino acids. The junction had 3 bases not matched to a gene; V was cut back by 5 bases and J by 6 bases. CDR1 and CDR2 from the germline V gene are MNHEY and SVGAGI.

This rearrangement joins TRBV28 to TRBJ1-1; weak D call: TRBD1 (5 bases). V was trimmed by 5 bases and J by 5 bases, leaving 9 bases between them. The CDR3 runs to 12 residues. CDR1 is MDHEN and CDR2 is SYDVKM in the germline V gene. The CDR3 sequence is CASSVGGTEAFF. In nucleotides, the CDR3 is TGTGCCAGCAGTGTCGGGGGAACTGAAGCTTTCTTT.

This chain uses TRBV4-2 with TRBJ2-2, with a tentative D call TRBD2 (6 bases). The V end was cut by 0 bases, the J end by 6 bases, with 11 bases between. This CDR3 has 15 amino acids. Germline values: CDR1 LGHNA, CDR2 YNFKEQ. CDR3 DNA sequence: TGTGCCAGCAGCCAAGAGTGGGGGGTCGCCGGGGAGCTGTTTTTT. Protein product: CASSQEWGVAGELFF.

V and J are TRBV7-8 and TRBJ2-1, with D uncertain. V lost 1 base and J 7 bases, leaving 11 bases between the germline ends. CDR1 and CDR2 from the germline V gene are SGHVS and FQNEAQ. This CDR3 comprises 14 residues. In nucleotides, the CDR3 is TGTGCCAGCAGCTTAGTAATTGGGCGTAATGAGCAGTTCTTC. Its translation is CASSLVIGRNEQFF.

This chain links TRBV13 with TRBJ2-7, with D maybe TRBD1 (6 bases). Trimming stripped 5 bases from V and 4 bases from J, with 9 bases between. Germline CDR1 PRHDT, CDR2 FYEKMQ (reference sequence). CDR3 size: 12 residues. The CDR3 nucleotides are TGTGCCAGCAGCCGGACAGAATACGAGCAGTACTTC. Its protein product is CASSRTEYEQYF.

V gene TRBV5-1 combines with J gene TRBJ2-3; 7 bases agree with TRBD2. This CDR3 spans 17 amino acids. V lost 6 bases and J lost 0; bases outside the gene matches: 13. Germline-derived CDR1 and CDR2 are SGHRS and YFSETQ. The CDR3 DNA follows: TGCGCCAGCACAAGTCTAGCGGCCAGAACTAGCACAGATACGCAGTATTTT. It is translated as CASTSLAARTSTDTQYF.

CDR3 DNA: TGCGCCAGCAGCTCTGGGGAGTATGGCACAGATACGCAGTATTTT. Protein: CASSSGEYGTDTQYF. The chain couples TRBV5-1 to TRBJ2-3, with D perhaps TRBD2 (5 bases). Germline V CDR1 and CDR2: SGHRS, YFSETQ. CDR3 length: 15 residues. Trimming cost V 3 bases and J 1 base, with 12 bases left between them.

The rearrangement uses TRBV7-8 and TRBJ2-1; D perhaps matches TRBD2 (6 bases). With 3 bases removed from V and 4 bases from J, the gap between germline ends came to 16 bases. In germline, CDR1 is SGHVS, CDR2 FQNEAQ. This CDR3 region has 16 residues. CDR3 in amino acids: CASSFSRLGGYNEQFF. The CDR3 coding sequence is TGTGCCAGCAGCTTCTCCCGACTAGGAGGGTACAATGAGCAGTTCTTC.

The CDR3 DNA follows: TGTGCCAGTAGTATAGATGGACAGGGCAATCAGCCCCAGCATTTT. The encoded protein is CASSIDGQGNQPQHF. This chain links TRBV19 with TRBJ1-5, with TRBD1 matching 7 bases. After removal of 0 bases from V and 2 bases from J, the junction contained 1 base not matched to a gene. CDR3 length: 15 residues. Germline V gene sequence: CDR1 LNHDA, CDR2 SQIVND (reference sequence).

On this clone itself: One end of the junction is discordant with germline, which a read error may explain. V and J are TRBV29-1 and TRBJ2-4, with D maybe TRBD2 (7 bases). CDR3 length: 13 residues. Germline V gene data show CDR1 as SQVTM and CDR2 as ANQGSEA. CDR3 sequence (DNA): TGCAGCGTTCGGGCGGGGGCCACAAACATTCAGTACTTC. As protein: CSVRAGATNIQYF.

The chain combines TRBV15 with TRBJ2-1; 11 bases agree with TRBD2. The CDR3 totals 15 residues. The V and J ends lost 1 base and 7 bases, in that order; junction bases with no gene match: 3. Germline CDR1 is LNHNV and CDR2 is YYDKDF (reference sequence). The DNA for the CDR3 is TGTGCCACCAGCAGAGTAATAGCGGGAGGGAATGAGCAGTTCTTC. Its translation: CATSRVIAGGNEQFF.